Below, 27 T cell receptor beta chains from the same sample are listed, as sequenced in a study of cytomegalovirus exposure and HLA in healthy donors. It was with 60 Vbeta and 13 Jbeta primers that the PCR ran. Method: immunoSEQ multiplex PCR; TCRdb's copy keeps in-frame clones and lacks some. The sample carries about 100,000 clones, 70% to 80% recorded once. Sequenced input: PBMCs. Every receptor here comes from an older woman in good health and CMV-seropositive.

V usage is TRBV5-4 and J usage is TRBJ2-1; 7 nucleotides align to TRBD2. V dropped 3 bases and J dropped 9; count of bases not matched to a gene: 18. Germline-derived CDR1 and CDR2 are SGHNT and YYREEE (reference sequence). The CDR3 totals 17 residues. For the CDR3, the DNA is TGTGCCAGCAGCTCACTAGCACGTTCGCGGGAGAGGAGTGAGCAGTTCTTC. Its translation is CASSSLARSRERSEQFF.

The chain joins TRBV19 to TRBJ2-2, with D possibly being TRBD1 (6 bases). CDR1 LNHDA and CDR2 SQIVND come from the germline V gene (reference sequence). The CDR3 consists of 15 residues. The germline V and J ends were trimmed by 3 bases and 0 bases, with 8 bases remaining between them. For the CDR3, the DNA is TGTGCCAGTAGTATGGGGACATCGAACACCGGGGAGCTGTTTTTT. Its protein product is CASSMGTSNTGELFF.

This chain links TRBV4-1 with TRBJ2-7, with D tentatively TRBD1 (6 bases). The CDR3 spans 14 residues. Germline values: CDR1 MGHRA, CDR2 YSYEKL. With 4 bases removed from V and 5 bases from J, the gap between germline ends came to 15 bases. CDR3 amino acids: CASSPPAGDHEQYF. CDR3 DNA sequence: TGCGCCAGCAGCCCTCCGGCAGGGGACCACGAGCAGTACTTC.

The CDR3 region is CASSIVGVDSGNTIYF. CDR3 coding DNA: TGTGCCAGTAGTATAGTAGGGGTTGATTCTGGAAACACCATATATTTT. The rearrangement joins TRBV19 to TRBJ1-3; weak D call: TRBD1 (5 bases). Germline V CDR1 and CDR2: LNHDA, SQIVND (reference sequence). Deletions cut 1 base from V and 1 base from J, with 11 bases between. This CDR3 spans 16 amino acids. Full variable domain (remainder filled in from reference TRBV19 and TRBJ1-3): DGGITQSPKYLFRKEGQNVTLSCEQNLNHDAMYWYRQDPGQGLRLIYYSQIVNDFQKGDIAEGYSVSREKKESFPLTVTSAQKNPTAFYLCASSIVGVDSGNTIYFGEGSWLTVV.

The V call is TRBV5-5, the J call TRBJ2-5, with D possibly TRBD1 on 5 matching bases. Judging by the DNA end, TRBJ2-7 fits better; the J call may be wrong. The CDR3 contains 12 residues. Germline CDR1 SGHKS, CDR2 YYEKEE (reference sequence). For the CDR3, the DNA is TGTGCCAGCTCCGAACAGGAGTACGAGCAGTACTTC. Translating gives CASSEQEYEQYF.

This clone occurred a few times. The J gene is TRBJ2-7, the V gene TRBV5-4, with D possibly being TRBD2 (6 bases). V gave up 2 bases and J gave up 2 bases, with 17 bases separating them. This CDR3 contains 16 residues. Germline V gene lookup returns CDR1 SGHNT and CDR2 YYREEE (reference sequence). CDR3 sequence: CASSFYPGGATYEQYF. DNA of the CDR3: TGTGCCAGCAGCTTTTACCCCGGCGGGGCAACCTACGAGCAGTACTTC.

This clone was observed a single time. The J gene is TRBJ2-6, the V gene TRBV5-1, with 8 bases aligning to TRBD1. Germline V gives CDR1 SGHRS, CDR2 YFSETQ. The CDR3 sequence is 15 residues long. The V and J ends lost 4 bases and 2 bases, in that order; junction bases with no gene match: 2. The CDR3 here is CASSPQGAGANVLTF. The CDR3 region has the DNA TGCGCCAGCAGCCCACAGGGGGCTGGGGCCAACGTCCTGACTTTC.

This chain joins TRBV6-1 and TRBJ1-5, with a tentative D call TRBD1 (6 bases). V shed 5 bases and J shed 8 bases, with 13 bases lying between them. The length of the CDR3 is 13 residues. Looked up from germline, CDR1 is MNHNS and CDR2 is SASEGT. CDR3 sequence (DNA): TGTGCCAGCAGTATGGACAGTGAAAAGCCCCAGCATTTT. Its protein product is CASSMDSEKPQHF.

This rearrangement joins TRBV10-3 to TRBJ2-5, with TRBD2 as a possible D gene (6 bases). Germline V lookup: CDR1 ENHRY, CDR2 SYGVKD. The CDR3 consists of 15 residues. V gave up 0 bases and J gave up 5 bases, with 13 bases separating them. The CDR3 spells CAISESVPGGETQYF. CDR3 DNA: TGTGCCATCAGTGAGTCGGTCCCAGGAGGGGAGACCCAGTACTTC.

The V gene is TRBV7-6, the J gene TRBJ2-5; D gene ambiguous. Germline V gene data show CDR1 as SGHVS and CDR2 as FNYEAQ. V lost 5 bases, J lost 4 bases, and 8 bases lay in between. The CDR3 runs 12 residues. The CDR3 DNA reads TGTGCCAGCAGCCCCCTGAGAGAGACCCAGTACTTC. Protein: CASSPLRETQYF.

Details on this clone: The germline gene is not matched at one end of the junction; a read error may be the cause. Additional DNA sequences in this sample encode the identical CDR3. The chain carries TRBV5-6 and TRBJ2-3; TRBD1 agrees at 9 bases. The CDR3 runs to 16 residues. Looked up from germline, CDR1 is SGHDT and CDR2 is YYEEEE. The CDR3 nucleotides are TGTGCTAGCAGCCTCTCCGGGACAGGGAGCACAGATACGCAGTATTTT. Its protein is CASSLSGTGSTDTQYF. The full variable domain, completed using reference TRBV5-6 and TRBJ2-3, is DAGVTQSPTHLIKTRGQQVTLRCSPKSGHDTVSWYQQALGQGPQFIFQYYEEEERQRGNFPDRFSGHQFPNYSSELNVNALLLGDSALYLCASSLSGTGSTDTQYFGPGTRLTVL.

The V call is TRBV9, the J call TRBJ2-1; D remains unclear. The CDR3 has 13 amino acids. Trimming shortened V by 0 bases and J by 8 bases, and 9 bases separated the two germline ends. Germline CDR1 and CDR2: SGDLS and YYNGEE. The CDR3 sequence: CASSVGGYDEQFF. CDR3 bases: TGTGCCAGCAGCGTAGGAGGATATGATGAGCAGTTCTTC.

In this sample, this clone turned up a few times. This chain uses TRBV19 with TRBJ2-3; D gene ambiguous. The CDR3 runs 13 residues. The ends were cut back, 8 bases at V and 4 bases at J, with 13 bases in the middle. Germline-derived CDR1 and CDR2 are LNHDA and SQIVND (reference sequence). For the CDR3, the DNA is TGTGCCAGTGGTAAGGTCCGGGCAGATACGCAGTATTTT. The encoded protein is CASGKVRADTQYF.

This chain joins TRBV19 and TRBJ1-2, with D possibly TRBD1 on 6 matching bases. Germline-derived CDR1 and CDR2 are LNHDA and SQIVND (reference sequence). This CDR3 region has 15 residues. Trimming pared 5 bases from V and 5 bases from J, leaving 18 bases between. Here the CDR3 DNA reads TGTGCCAGTAGTCAACCTCCAGGGGCGGCTTATGGCTACACCTTC. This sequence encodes CASSQPPGAAYGYTF.

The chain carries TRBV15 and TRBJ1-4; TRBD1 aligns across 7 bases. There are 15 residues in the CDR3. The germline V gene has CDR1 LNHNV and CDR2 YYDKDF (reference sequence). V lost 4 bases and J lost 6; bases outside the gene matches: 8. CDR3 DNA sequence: TGTGCCACCAGCACTTACAGGGGAGCGGATGAAAAACTGTTTTTT. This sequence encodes CATSTYRGADEKLFF.

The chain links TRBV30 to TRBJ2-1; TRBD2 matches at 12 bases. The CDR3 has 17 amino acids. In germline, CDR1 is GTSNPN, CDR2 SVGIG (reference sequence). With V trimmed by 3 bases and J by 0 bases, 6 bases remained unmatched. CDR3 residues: CAWRGLAGTRSYNEQFF. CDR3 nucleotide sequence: TGTGCCTGGAGAGGACTAGCGGGGACGCGCTCCTACAATGAGCAGTTCTTC.

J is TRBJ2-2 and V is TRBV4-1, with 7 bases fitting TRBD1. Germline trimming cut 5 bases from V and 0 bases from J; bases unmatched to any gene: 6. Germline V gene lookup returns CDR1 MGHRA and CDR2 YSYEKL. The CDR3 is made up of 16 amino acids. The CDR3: CASSTEGAANTGELFF. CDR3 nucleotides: TGCGCCAGCAGCACTGAGGGGGCCGCGAACACCGGGGAGCTGTTTTTT.

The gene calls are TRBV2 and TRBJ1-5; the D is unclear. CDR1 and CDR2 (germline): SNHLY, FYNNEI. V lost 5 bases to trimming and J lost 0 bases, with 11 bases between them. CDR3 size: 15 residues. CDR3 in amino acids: CASSRQTVSNQPQHF. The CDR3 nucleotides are TGTGCCAGCAGTCGCCAGACTGTTAGCAATCAGCCCCAGCATTTT.

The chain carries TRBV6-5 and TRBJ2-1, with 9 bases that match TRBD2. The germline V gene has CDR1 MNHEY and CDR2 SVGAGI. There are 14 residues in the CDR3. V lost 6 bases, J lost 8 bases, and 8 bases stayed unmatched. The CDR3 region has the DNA TGTGCCAGCAGGCGGGGGGGAGGGTTCGATGAGCAGTTCTTC. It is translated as CASRRGGGFDEQFF.

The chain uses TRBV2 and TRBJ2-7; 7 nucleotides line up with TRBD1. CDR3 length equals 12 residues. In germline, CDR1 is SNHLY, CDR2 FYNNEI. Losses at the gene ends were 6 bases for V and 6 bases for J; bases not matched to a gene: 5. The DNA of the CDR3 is TGTGCCAGCAGGCGACAGGGTGGCGAGCAGTACTTC. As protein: CASRRQGGEQYF.

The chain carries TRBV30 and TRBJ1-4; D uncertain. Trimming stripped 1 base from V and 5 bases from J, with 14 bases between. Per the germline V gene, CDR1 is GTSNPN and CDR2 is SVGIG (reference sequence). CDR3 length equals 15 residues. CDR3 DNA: TGTGCCTGGAGTGGCGACTGGAACTTAAATGAAAAACTGTTTTTT. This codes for CAWSGDWNLNEKLFF.

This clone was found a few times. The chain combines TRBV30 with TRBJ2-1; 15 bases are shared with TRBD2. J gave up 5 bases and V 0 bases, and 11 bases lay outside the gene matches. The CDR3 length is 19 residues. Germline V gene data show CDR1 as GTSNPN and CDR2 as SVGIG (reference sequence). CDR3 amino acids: CAWSVGLAGGPYSDNEQFF. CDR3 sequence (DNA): TGTGCCTGGAGTGTAGGACTAGCGGGAGGGCCATATTCCGACAATGAGCAGTTCTTC.

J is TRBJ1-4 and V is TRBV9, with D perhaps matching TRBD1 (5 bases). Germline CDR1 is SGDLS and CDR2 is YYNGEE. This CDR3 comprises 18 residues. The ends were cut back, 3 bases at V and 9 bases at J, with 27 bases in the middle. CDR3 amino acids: CASSAAPTLVGKGKKLFF. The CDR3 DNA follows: TGTGCCAGCAGCGCTGCCCCTACCTTAGTCGGAAAGGGGAAAAAACTGTTTTTT.

The chain's CDR3 is CAWSRDTYGYTF. CDR3 coding DNA: TGTGCCTGGAGCCGGGACACCTATGGCTACACCTTC. The rearrangement joins TRBV30 to TRBJ1-2; D possibly corresponds to TRBD1 (6 bases). With 3 bases removed from V and 4 bases from J, the gap between germline ends came to 9 bases. CDR3 length: 12 residues. CDR1 is GTSNPN and CDR2 is SVGIG in the germline V gene (reference sequence).

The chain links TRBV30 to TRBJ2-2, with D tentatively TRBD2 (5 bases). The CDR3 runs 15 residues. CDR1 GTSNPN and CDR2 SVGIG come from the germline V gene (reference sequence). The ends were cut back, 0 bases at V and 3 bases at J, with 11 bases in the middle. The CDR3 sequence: CAWSVLSGYTGELFF. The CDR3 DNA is TGTGCCTGGAGTGTACTTTCGGGGTACACCGGGGAGCTGTTTTTT.

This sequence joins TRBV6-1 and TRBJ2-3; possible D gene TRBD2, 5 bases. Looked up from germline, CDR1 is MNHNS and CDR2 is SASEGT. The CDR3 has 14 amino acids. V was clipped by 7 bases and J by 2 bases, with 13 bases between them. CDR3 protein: CASIGVWTTDTQYF. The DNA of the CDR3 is TGTGCCAGCATCGGGGTCTGGACCACAGATACGCAGTATTTT.

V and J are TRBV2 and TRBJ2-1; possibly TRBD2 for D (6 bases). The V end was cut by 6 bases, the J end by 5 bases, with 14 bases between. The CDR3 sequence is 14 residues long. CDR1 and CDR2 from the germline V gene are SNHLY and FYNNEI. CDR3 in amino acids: CASSKRAGHNEQFF. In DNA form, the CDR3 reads TGTGCCAGCAGCAAGCGGGCTGGGCACAATGAGCAGTTCTTC. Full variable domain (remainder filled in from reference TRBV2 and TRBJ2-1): EPEVTQTPSHQVTQMGQEVILRCVPISNHLYFYWYRQILGQKVEFLVSFYNNEISEKSEIFDDQFSVERPDGSNFTLKIRSTKLEDSAMYFCASSKRAGHNEQFFGPGTRLTVL.